The 17 T cell receptor beta chains given below trace back to one sample, sequenced in a study of cytomegalovirus exposure and HLA in healthy donors. The PCR ran on 60 Vbeta and 13 Jbeta primers. Sequenced by immunoSEQ multiplex PCR; TCRdb stores in-frame clones only, minus some. The sample table includes 70,000 or so clones. The sequenced sample was PBMCs. These receptors all stem from a boy aged 10-17 years in good health and CMV-seronegative.

The chain couples TRBV19 to TRBJ1-2; the D gene is possibly TRBD1 (5 bases). Germline assignment: CDR1 LNHDA and CDR2 SQIVND (reference sequence). CDR3 length: 13 amino acids. V shed 6 bases and J shed 4 bases, with 12 bases lying between them. Written as DNA, the CDR3 is TGTGCCAGTAGATCAGGGAGGGCCTATGGCTACACCTTC. This translates into CASRSGRAYGYTF.

The J gene is TRBJ1-3, the V gene TRBV6-5, with D possibly matching TRBD1 (6 bases). Trimming removed 7 bases from V and 2 bases from J, with 12 bases in between. Germline V gene sequence: CDR1 MNHEY, CDR2 SVGAGI. The CDR3 contains 14 residues. The CDR3 DNA reads TGTGCCAGCACCAAGGGGGTAGCTGGAAACACCATATATTTT. It is translated as CASTKGVAGNTIYF.

The rearrangement joins TRBV4-1 to TRBJ2-7; TRBD2 matches 9 bases. This CDR3 is built from 15 residues. V trimming: 5 bases; J trimming: 0 bases; junction bases outside the gene matches: 5. Germline V CDR1 and CDR2: MGHRA, YSYEKL. The CDR3 nucleotides are TGCGCCAGCAGCTCGACTAGCGGATACTCCTACGAGCAGTACTTC. Its protein product is CASSSTSGYSYEQYF.

This rearrangement joins TRBV5-4 to TRBJ2-4, with TRBD2 matching over 7 bases. Germline-derived CDR1 and CDR2 are SGHNT and YYREEE (reference sequence). This CDR3 region has 15 residues. The ends lost 5 bases at V and 6 bases at J; junction bases unmatched: 11. The CDR3 bases are TGTGCCAGCAGTGGACGGGAGGTGGCGGGAAACATTCAGTACTTC. It specifies CASSGREVAGNIQYF.

The V gene is TRBV5-1, the J gene TRBJ2-2; D call uncertain. Trimming stripped 3 bases from V and 1 base from J, with 7 bases between. From germline, CDR1 is SGHRS and CDR2 YFSETQ. CDR3 length: 14 amino acids. Written as DNA, the CDR3 is TGCGCCAGCAGCTATGGGCAGAACACCGGGGAGCTGTTTTTT. It translates to CASSYGQNTGELFF.

V and J are TRBV5-4 and TRBJ1-3; D is possibly TRBD1 (6 bases). Trimming removed 0 bases at V and 2 bases at J, with 9 bases between. Germline V gives CDR1 SGHNT, CDR2 YYREEE (reference sequence). The CDR3 contains 15 residues. This chain's CDR3 is CASSLVTGTGNTIYF. The CDR3 nucleotides read TGTGCCAGCAGCTTGGTCACAGGGACTGGAAACACCATATATTTT.

CDR3 sequence reads: CASSFGGASDEQYF. In DNA form, the CDR3 reads TGTGCCAGCAGCTTTGGCGGGGCCTCCGATGAGCAGTACTTC. This chain joins TRBV7-6 and TRBJ2-7, with a weak D call TRBD2 (6 bases). The CDR3 covers 14 residues. CDR1 SGHVS and CDR2 FNYEAQ come from the germline V gene. The germline V and J ends were trimmed by 3 bases and 7 bases, with 16 bases remaining between them.

The chain has TRBV20-1 and TRBJ2-1; D not resolved. Germline CDR1 is DFQATT and CDR2 is SNEGSKA (reference sequence). The length of the CDR3 is 11 residues. V was pared by 3 bases and J by 7 bases, with 7 bases between. The CDR3 bases are TGCAGTGCTAGCCTAGGAAATGAGCAGTTCTTC. It encodes CSASLGNEQFF.

V and J are TRBV7-3 and TRBJ2-3, with D possibly matching TRBD2 (5 bases). The germline V and J ends were trimmed by 6 bases and 8 bases, with 9 bases remaining between them. The CDR3 has 11 amino acids. Germline loops: CDR1 SGHTA, CDR2 FQGTGA. The CDR3 DNA reads TGTGCCAGCAGTTCCGGAGGTACGCAGTATTTT. It specifies CASSSGGTQYF.

This chain links TRBV25-1 with TRBJ2-5, with D possibly matching TRBD2 (6 bases). The CDR3 is 15 amino acids. Trimming left V 5 bases short and J 7 bases short, with 20 bases between. Germline lookup yields CDR1 MGHDK and CDR2 SYGVNS. The CDR3 DNA is TGTGCCAGCAGTCCCGGGGGAGGCAGTGGTGGGACCCAGTACTTC. Its protein is CASSPGGGSGGTQYF.

DNA for the CDR3: TGTGCCAGTCAGGGTGCGGGGGGGTCCTACGAGCAGTACTTC. It translates to CASQGAGGSYEQYF. V is TRBV28 and J is TRBJ2-7; 9 positions match TRBD2. The CDR3 is 14 amino acids. Germline V gene lookup returns CDR1 MDHEN and CDR2 SYDVKM. Trimming cost V 9 bases and J 1 base; bases outside gene matches: 7.

The V and J genes are TRBV4-1 and TRBJ1-5; possibly TRBD1 for D (6 bases). V dropped 3 bases and J dropped 2 bases, with 26 bases sitting between them. Germline assignment: CDR1 MGHRA and CDR2 YSYEKL. This CDR3 contains 20 residues. The CDR3 nucleotides are TGCGCCAGCAGCCAGACAGGACTCCGGGGACGCGTCCCGGGCAATCAGCCCCAGCATTTT. Protein product: CASSQTGLRGRVPGNQPQHF.

This chain joins TRBV4-2 and TRBJ1-5; the D is unclear. Trimming cost V 2 bases and J 0 bases, with 11 bases left between them. Germline CDR1 reads LGHNA; CDR2 reads YNFKEQ. There are 16 residues in the CDR3. The CDR3 DNA is TGTGCCAGCAGCCAAAGACAACTCAATAGCAATCAGCCCCAGCATTTT. This codes for CASSQRQLNSNQPQHF.

The chain employs TRBV18 and TRBJ1-1; D gene uncertain. Germline-derived CDR1 and CDR2 are KGHSH and LQKENI. The CDR3 loop spans 15 amino acids. Deletions cut 2 bases from V and 1 base from J, with 11 bases between. CDR3 sequence reads: CASSPSRRENTEAFF. The CDR3 nucleotides read TGTGCCAGCTCACCATCGAGGCGCGAGAACACTGAAGCTTTCTTT.

This chain connects TRBV25-1 to TRBJ2-1, with D maybe TRBD2 (5 bases). Germline V gene lookup returns CDR1 MGHDK and CDR2 SYGVNS. The CDR3 spans 13 residues. Trimming removed 9 bases at V and 12 bases at J, with 21 bases between. The CDR3 protein is CARFKVALGRQFF. The CDR3 region has the DNA TGTGCCAGGTTTAAGGTAGCGCTGGGTCGGCAGTTCTTC.

This chain links TRBV7-9 with TRBJ1-2, with TRBD1 matching over 7 bases. CDR1 is SEHNR and CDR2 is FQNEAQ in the germline V gene (reference sequence). The CDR3 contains 14 residues. V lost 4 bases, J lost 2 bases, and 4 bases stayed unmatched. In nucleotides, the CDR3 is TGTGCCAGCAGCTATCAGGGGGAAAACTATGGCTACACCTTC. Translation: CASSYQGENYGYTF. Supplemented by reference TRBV7-9 and TRBJ1-2, the full variable domain reads DTGVSQNPRHKITKRGQNVTFRCDPISEHNRLYWYRQTLGQGPEFLTYFQNEAQLEKSRLLSDRFSAERPKGSFSTLEIQRTEQGDSAMYLCASSYQGENYGYTFGSGTRLTVV.

The CDR3 reads CASSPMIGRPQHF. Here the CDR3 DNA reads TGTGCCAGCAGTCCTATGATTGGGCGGCCCCAGCATTTT. This sequence joins TRBV4-2 and TRBJ1-5; unclear D gene. Germline CDR1 and CDR2: LGHNA and YNFKEQ. With 6 bases removed from V and 9 bases from J, the gap between germline ends came to 15 bases. The CDR3 length is 13 residues.